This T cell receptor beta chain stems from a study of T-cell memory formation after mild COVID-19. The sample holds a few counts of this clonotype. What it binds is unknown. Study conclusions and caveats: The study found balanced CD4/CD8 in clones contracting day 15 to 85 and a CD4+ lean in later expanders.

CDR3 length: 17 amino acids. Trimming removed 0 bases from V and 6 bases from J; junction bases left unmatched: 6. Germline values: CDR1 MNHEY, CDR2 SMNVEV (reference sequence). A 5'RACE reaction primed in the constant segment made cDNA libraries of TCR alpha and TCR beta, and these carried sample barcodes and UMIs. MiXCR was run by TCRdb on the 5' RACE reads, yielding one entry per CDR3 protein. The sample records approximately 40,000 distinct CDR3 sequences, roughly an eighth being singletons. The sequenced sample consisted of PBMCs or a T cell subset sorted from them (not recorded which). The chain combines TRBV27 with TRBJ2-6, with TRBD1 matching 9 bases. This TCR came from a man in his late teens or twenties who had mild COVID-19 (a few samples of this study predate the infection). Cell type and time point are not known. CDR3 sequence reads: CASSLSGTGSEANVLTF. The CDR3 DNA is TGTGCCAGCAGTTTATCAGGGACAGGGAGTGAGGCCAACGTCCTGACTTTC.